This is a list of T cell receptor beta chains from one sample in a study of identical twins. TCRdb redid the calling of the 5' RACE reads with MiXCR, one entry per CDR3 protein. This sample carries hundreds of thousands of distinct CDR3 sequences, over 5% of them seen once, and the ten largest clones take 1.5% to 2%. The source material was naive T cells sorted from blood. The receptors originated from a man younger than 35 in good health. CDR3s include the opening cysteine and the closing phenylalanine or tryptophan. D genes are given only for firm matches. Size is stated for part of the rows, as once, few or many counts, or as a class when the clone is expanded.

v_call	j_call	d_call	clone_size	cdr3_aa	cdr3_nt
TRBV7-2	TRBJ1-4	-	many	CASSGQGKATNEKLFF	TGTGCCAGCAGCGGGCAGGGTAAAGCAACTAATGAAAAACTGTTTTTT
TRBV12-3/TRBV12-4	TRBJ2-3	-	once	CASCLASTDTQYF	TGTGCCAGCTGTTTAGCTAGCACAGATACGCAGTATTTT
TRBV20-1	TRBJ1-5	-	few	CSARTGSSNQPQHF	TGCAGTGCTCGGACGGGTTCTAGCAATCAGCCCCAGCATTTT
TRBV2	TRBJ2-1	-	few	CASRRRGEQFF	TGTGCCAGCAGGAGAAGGGGAGAGCAGTTCTTC
TRBV18	TRBJ2-1	-	few	CASSSRDKSSYNEQFF	TGTGCCAGCTCAAGCCGGGACAAGAGCTCCTACAATGAGCAGTTCTTC
TRBV11-2	TRBJ2-3	-	-	CASIVPNTDTQYF	TGTGCCAGCATCGTGCCTAACACAGATACGCAGTATTTT
TRBV12-3/TRBV12-4	TRBJ2-3	-	many	CASSFGQTTDTQYF	TGTGCCAGCAGTTTCGGACAGACCACAGATACGCAGTATTTT
TRBV18	TRBJ2-7	TRBD1	many	CASSLAGGHYEQYF	TGTGCCAGCTCACTGGCAGGGGGACACTACGAGCAGTACTTC
TRBV7-2	TRBJ2-3	TRBD2	-	CASSNRLADDTQYF	TGTGCCAGCAGCAACAGACTAGCGGATGATACGCAGTATTTT
TRBV6-5	TRBJ1-2	-	few	CASSYTPSTTYGYTF	TGTGCCAGCAGTTACACCCCCTCAACCACGTATGGCTACACCTTC
TRBV7-6	TRBJ1-5	-	-	CASSLVPGDDQPQHF	TGTGCCAGCAGCTTAGTGCCCGGGGATGATCAGCCCCAGCATTTT
TRBV4-1	TRBJ1-1	-	few	CASSRREGTTEAFF	TGCGCCAGCAGCCGTCGGGAGGGTACCACTGAAGCTTTCTTT
TRBV5-1	TRBJ2-3	-	-	CASNLFLGISSDTQYF	TGCGCCAGCAATCTTTTCCTGGGTATCTCGTCAGATACGCAGTATTTT
TRBV4-2	TRBJ2-2	-	-	CASSHPWRIATGVNTGELFF	TGTGCCAGCAGCCATCCGTGGAGAATAGCGACAGGAGTGAACACCGGGGAGCTGTTTTTT
TRBV19	TRBJ2-2	-	-	CASSRGAAGTGELFF	TGTGCCAGTAGTAGGGGGGCCGCGGGCACCGGGGAGCTGTTTTTT
TRBV11-1	TRBJ1-2	TRBD1	few	CASSLAFRDRATNYGYTF	TGTGCCAGCAGCTTAGCCTTCCGAGACAGGGCGACGAACTATGGCTACACCTTC
TRBV2	TRBJ2-3	-	-	CASRPRQGTDTQYF	TGTGCCAGCCGGCCGCGGCAAGGGACAGATACGCAGTATTTT
TRBV4-1	TRBJ1-1	-	many	CASSQDPHRGKAFF	TGCGCCAGCAGCCAAGATCCCCATAGGGGTAAAGCTTTCTTT
TRBV29-1	TRBJ1-2	-	-	CSVDSGIGYTF	TGCAGCGTTGACTCTGGGATTGGCTACACCTTC
TRBV12-3/TRBV12-4	TRBJ1-1	-	-	CASSFIRAAPTNTEAFF	TGTGCCAGCAGTTTTATCCGGGCAGCGCCTACGAACACTGAAGCTTTCTTT
TRBV4-2	TRBJ1-5	-	many	CASSHGGREGQPQHF	TGTGCCAGCAGCCACGGCGGCAGGGAAGGTCAGCCCCAGCATTTT
TRBV20-1	TRBJ2-1	TRBD1	-	CSASPGQGPYNEQFF	TGCAGTGCTTCACCGGGACAGGGGCCCTACAATGAGCAGTTCTTC
TRBV7-3	TRBJ2-5	TRBD1	-	CASSSRDREGSQYF	TGTGCCAGCAGCTCCAGGGACAGGGAAGGGTCCCAGTACTTC
TRBV12-3/TRBV12-4	TRBJ2-3	-	many	CASSLRGLSTDTQYF	TGTGCCAGCAGTTTGCGGGGCCTAAGCACAGATACGCAGTATTTT
TRBV20-1	TRBJ2-1	TRBD2	many	CSARAGTSGRNEQFF	TGCAGTGCTAGAGCCGGGACTAGCGGGAGGAATGAGCAGTTCTTC
TRBV28	TRBJ2-3	-	few	CASSLSLGPGPDTQYF	TGTGCCAGCAGTTTATCCCTTGGCCCGGGTCCGGATACGCAGTATTTT
TRBV27	TRBJ1-1	-	many	CASGTGSGTEAFF	TGTGCCAGCGGAACAGGGTCTGGCACTGAAGCTTTCTTT
TRBV24-1	TRBJ2-1	-	many	CATSDSPYNEQFF	TGTGCCACCAGTGACTCCCCATACAATGAGCAGTTCTTC
TRBV7-2	TRBJ2-7	TRBD2	few	CASTRAGGPYEQYF	TGTGCCAGCACCCGAGCGGGAGGGCCTTACGAGCAGTACTTC
TRBV28	TRBJ2-1	-	many	CASKQSNGYNEQFF	TGTGCCTCCAAGCAAAGCAACGGGTACAATGAGCAGTTCTTC
TRBV7-2	TRBJ2-1	-	many	CASSLGSGLSYNEQFF	TGTGCCAGCAGCTTAGGATCAGGTCTATCCTACAATGAGCAGTTCTTC
TRBV6-1	TRBJ2-3	TRBD1	many	CASSRRGQTDTQYF	TGTGCCAGCAGTCGCCGGGGACAGACAGATACGCAGTATTTT
TRBV11-2	TRBJ2-5	-	few	CASSPDFRQETQYF	TGTGCCAGCAGCCCGGACTTCCGACAAGAGACCCAGTACTTC
TRBV7-6	TRBJ2-4	-	many	CASSLATRGSGNIQYF	TGTGCCAGCAGCTTAGCAACTCGGGGGAGTGGAAACATTCAGTACTTC
TRBV5-1	TRBJ1-6	TRBD1	many	CASSPKGQLNSPLHF	TGCGCCAGCAGCCCCAAGGGACAGCTGAATTCACCCCTCCACTTT
TRBV20-1	TRBJ2-7	-	many	CSANPPPGTYEQYF	TGCAGTGCTAACCCACCCCCGGGTACCTACGAGCAGTACTTC
TRBV29-1	TRBJ2-2	-	many	CSVGWSETNTGELFF	TGCAGCGTTGGTTGGTCGGAGACGAACACCGGGGAGCTGTTTTTT
TRBV9	TRBJ2-2	TRBD2	many	CASSVSRLAGGFRTGELFF	TGTGCCAGCAGCGTCTCGAGGCTAGCGGGAGGATTTCGCACCGGGGAGCTGTTTTTT
TRBV24-1	TRBJ2-5	TRBD2	-	CATSDFSGRETQYF	TGTGCCACCAGTGACTTTAGCGGGAGGGAGACCCAGTACTTC
TRBV29-1	TRBJ1-1	TRBD1	many	CSVGPGGGTEAFF	TGCAGCGTTGGACCAGGGGGCGGCACTGAAGCTTTCTTT
TRBV6-1	TRBJ2-3	TRBD2	few	CASSEGAGSTDTQYF	TGTGCCAGCAGTGAGGGAGCGGGAAGCACAGATACGCAGTATTTT
TRBV12-3/TRBV12-4	TRBJ2-7	-	many	CASSSSRGPGGEQYF	TGTGCCAGCAGTTCTAGTCGGGGCCCCGGCGGCGAGCAGTACTTC